This T cell receptor (beta chain) came from a study of CD8+CD57+ T cells in acquired aplastic anemia. Using genomic DNA as the template, TCR beta VDJ and CDR3 profiling was carried out. A single record per CDR3 protein comes from TCRdb applying MiXCR to the reads. This table holds about 200,000 distinct CDR3 sequences, 65% found once. Selection for sequencing was limited to patients who had shown CD8+CD57+ cell expansion by flow cytometry. This CDR3 spans 15 amino acids. CDR1 is LNHDA and CDR2 is SQIVND in the germline V gene (reference sequence). The V and J ends lost 7 bases and 7 bases, in that order; junction bases with no gene match: 12.

Sequencing was performed on sorted CD4+, CD8+, or CD8+CD57+ T cells (not recorded which) from PBMCs. The genes are TRBV19 and TRBJ1-5; 8 nucleotides line up with TRBD1. The sequence was obtained from a human donor with aplastic anemia. The CDR3 loop reads CASTERTGRLQPQHF. In DNA, the CDR3 is TGTGCCAGTACCGAACGGACAGGGAGGTTACAGCCCCAGCATTTT.